This entry features one T cell receptor beta chain sequence. The sample comes from a study of blood T cell repertoires in COVID-19. In the study overall: Specimens from acute and convalescent COVID-19 originated in the United States, Italy and Spain. In each case, the material was cDNA or gDNA derived from T cells, B-cell-depleted T cells, or PBMCs.

Patients at the Seattle site were enrolled during active infection and followed longitudinally. Original data processing: Estimates of nucleated cell counts were drawn from the amplification of reference gene primers. Only in-frame clones appear in the TCRdb table, and some are missing; sequencing was by immunoSEQ multiplex PCR. The D gene and trimming were derived from the DNA, and the V and J assignments and clone size from that table. The sample yields some 130,000 clones, about 89% seen once. The CDR3 is made up of 22 amino acids. Losses at the gene ends were 3 bases for V and 0 bases for J; bases not matched to a gene: 20. From germline, CDR1 is MNHEY and CDR2 SMNVEV (reference sequence).

The chain joins TRBV27 to TRBJ1-6; 7 positions agree with TRBD1. Sequenced: peripheral blood. This sequence was found in a man aged 60 to 75 with COVID-19, enrolled during active disease. The CDR3 bases are TGTGCCAGCAGTTTGGAGACAGGGTCCAGAGCCCACACCCGCTCCTATAATTCACCCCTCCACTTT. As protein: CASSLETGSRAHTRSYNSPLHF.